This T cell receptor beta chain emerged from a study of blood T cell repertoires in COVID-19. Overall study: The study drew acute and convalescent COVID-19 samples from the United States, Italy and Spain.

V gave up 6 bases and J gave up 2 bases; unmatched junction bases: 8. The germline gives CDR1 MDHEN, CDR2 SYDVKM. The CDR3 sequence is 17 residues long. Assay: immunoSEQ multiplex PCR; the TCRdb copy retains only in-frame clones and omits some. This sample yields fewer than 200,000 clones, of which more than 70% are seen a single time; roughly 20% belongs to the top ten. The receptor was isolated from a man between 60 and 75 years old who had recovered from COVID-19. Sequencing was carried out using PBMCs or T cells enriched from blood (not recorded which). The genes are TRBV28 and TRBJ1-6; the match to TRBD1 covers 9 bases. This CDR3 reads CASSRDRERPYNSPLHF. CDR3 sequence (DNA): TGTGCCAGCAGCCGGGACAGGGAACGGCCCTATAATTCACCCCTCCACTTT. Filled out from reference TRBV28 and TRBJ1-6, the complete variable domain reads DVKVTQSSRYLVKRTGEKVFLECVQDMDHENMFWYRQDPGLGLRLIYFSYDVKMKEKGDIPEGYSVSREKKERFSLILESASTNQTSMYLCASSRDRERPYNSPLHFGNGTRLTVT.